The 27 T cell receptor beta chains below come from one sample, sequenced in a study of blood T cell repertoires in COVID-19. Measured with immunoSEQ multiplex PCR; TCRdb has only the in-frame clones, and not every one. The sample carries 35,000 to 50,000 clones, approximately 89% recorded once. Source material: peripheral blood. These TCRs come from a man in his 60s with acute or convalescent COVID-19.

Only one count was recorded for this clone. The chain is built from TRBV5-1 and TRBJ1-1, with a tentative D call TRBD1 (5 bases). The CDR3 is 13 residues long. V lost 6 bases, J lost 1 base, and 10 bases lay in between. Per germline, CDR1 SGHRS and CDR2 YFSETQ. DNA of the CDR3: TGCGCCAGCAAGGGGCAGGCGAACACTGAAGCTTTCTTT. It is translated as CASKGQANTEAFF.

The CDR3 loop is CAWTGRGAGNTEAFF. DNA for the CDR3: TGTGCCTGGACCGGGCGGGGGGCCGGGAACACTGAAGCTTTCTTT. This sequence joins TRBV30 and TRBJ1-1; D is perhaps TRBD1 (6 bases). Trimming took off 4 bases at V and 1 base at J, with 16 bases between the two ends. The germline CDR1 and CDR2 sequences are GTSNPN and SVGIG (reference sequence). The CDR3 is 15 residues long.

The chain uses TRBV5-4 and TRBJ2-1, with D possibly matching TRBD2 (5 bases). Between the trimmed V and J ends, which lost 7 bases and 7 bases, there was a span of 18 bases. The CDR3 is 14 residues long. In germline, CDR1 is SGHNT, CDR2 YYREEE (reference sequence). CDR3 in amino acids: CASRNDVGDNEQFF. The CDR3 DNA sequence: TGTGCCAGCCGGAATGATGTGGGAGATAATGAGCAGTTCTTC. The whole variable domain, filled in from reference TRBV5-4 and TRBJ2-1, reads ETGVTQSPTHLIKTRGQQVTLRCSSQSGHNTVSWYQQALGQGPQFIFQYYREEENGRGNFPPRFSGLQFPNYSSELNVNALELDDSALYLCASRNDVGDNEQFFGPGTRLTVL.

The genes are TRBV30 and TRBJ2-7; TRBD1 matches 11 bases. V dropped 5 bases and J dropped 5; count of bases not matched to a gene: 5. CDR3 size: 13 residues. Germline loops: CDR1 GTSNPN, CDR2 SVGIG (reference sequence). The CDR3 DNA follows: TGTGCCTGGGCCGGGACAGGGGGGCACGAGCAGTACTTC. Translation gives CAWAGTGGHEQYF.

The chain has TRBV4-1 and TRBJ2-3, with TRBD2 identical over 7 bases. Germline V gene data show CDR1 as MGHRA and CDR2 as YSYEKL. The length of the CDR3 is 16 residues. J was trimmed by 2 bases and V by 3 bases; bases with no gene match: 8. The CDR3: CASSQGAGIDTDTQYF. In DNA, the CDR3 is TGCGCCAGCAGCCAGGGAGCGGGAATAGACACAGATACGCAGTATTTT.

The chain recombines TRBV5-1 with TRBJ2-7; D unclear. The V end lost 4 bases, the J end lost 3 bases, and 14 bases lay between the germline ends. This CDR3 is built from 14 residues. The germline V gene has CDR1 SGHRS and CDR2 YFSETQ. This chain's CDR3 is CASSEVSADYEQYF. DNA of the CDR3: TGCGCCAGCAGCGAGGTTTCGGCAGACTACGAGCAGTACTTC.

V gene TRBV28 combines with J gene TRBJ1-1, with no clear D. Germline CDR1 and CDR2: MDHEN and SYDVKM. This CDR3 comprises 12 residues. The ends were cut back, 5 bases at V and 7 bases at J, with 11 bases in the middle. CDR3 sequence (DNA): TGTGCCAGCAGTCGTCCGGGGAGTGAAGCTTTCTTT. Protein product: CASSRPGSEAFF.

For the CDR3, the DNA is TGTGCCAGCAGCTTCGCTCACATCAATGAGCAGTTCTTC. It encodes CASSFAHINEQFF. The chain combines TRBV7-2 with TRBJ2-1, with D uncertain. Between the trimmed V and J ends, which lost 3 bases and 6 bases, there was a span of 9 bases. Germline CDR1 reads SGHTA; CDR2 reads FQGNSA. This CDR3 spans 13 amino acids.

This clone came up once. The chain employs TRBV5-1 and TRBJ1-1; weak D call: TRBD1 (6 bases). This CDR3 has 11 amino acids. The V gene's germline CDR1 is SGHRS and CDR2 YFSETQ. The V end lost 7 bases, the J end lost 8 bases, and 12 bases lay between the germline ends. CDR3 DNA sequence: TGCGCCAGCCGCCGCAGGGGAGAAGCTTTCTTT. Translating it yields CASRRRGEAFF.

The rearrangement joins TRBV28 to TRBJ2-1; D might be TRBD2 (6 bases). Trimming removed 8 bases at V and 2 bases at J, with 13 bases between. The CDR3 length is 14 residues. Germline CDR1 and CDR2: MDHEN and SYDVKM. CDR3 sequence: CASLLAGTYNEQFF. As DNA, the CDR3 is TGTGCCAGCCTTCTGGCGGGGACCTACAATGAGCAGTTCTTC.

The V gene is TRBV20-1, the J gene TRBJ1-1; no reliable D call. The CDR3 is 11 amino acids. Per the germline V gene, CDR1 is DFQATT and CDR2 is SNEGSKA (reference sequence). V lost 3 bases, J lost 5 bases, and 7 bases lay in between. The CDR3 loop reads CSASRGTEAFF. The CDR3 DNA sequence: TGCAGTGCTAGTCGCGGGACTGAAGCTTTCTTT.

The V call is TRBV6-5, the J call TRBJ1-4; possibly TRBD1 for D (6 bases). Germline V lookup: CDR1 MNHEY, CDR2 SVGAGI. Trimming removed 2 bases from V and 8 bases from J, with 15 bases in between. The CDR3 is 15 amino acids. The CDR3 coding sequence is TGTGCCAGCAGTTACCTAAACAGGGCCGGGGAAAAACTGTTTTTT. Protein sequence: CASSYLNRAGEKLFF.

This rearrangement joins TRBV3-1 (or the pseudogene TRBV3-2) to TRBJ2-3; 7 bases align to TRBD2. J gave up 2 bases and V 4 bases, and 3 bases lay outside the gene matches. CDR1 and CDR2 (germline): LGHDT, YNNKEL (reference sequence). The CDR3 sequence is 14 residues long. The CDR3 DNA sequence: TGTGCCAGCAGCCCTAGCGGTTACACAGATACGCAGTATTTT. It yields the protein CASSPSGYTDTQYF.

The rearrangement joins TRBV27 to TRBJ2-7; TRBD2 might be the D (6 bases). The V end lost 8 bases, the J end lost 1 base, and 12 bases lay between the germline ends. From germline, CDR1 is MNHEY and CDR2 SMNVEV (reference sequence). The CDR3 spans 13 residues. The CDR3 DNA sequence: TGTGCCAGCGGGGGTCGGGAGTCCTACGAGCAGTACTTC. This gives the protein CASGGRESYEQYF.

This chain connects TRBV14 to TRBJ2-3; D remains unclear. The CDR3 loop spans 17 amino acids. V lost 0 bases and J lost 2, with 15 bases in between. Germline V gene sequence: CDR1 SGHDN, CDR2 FVKESK. The CDR3 coding sequence is TGTGCCAGCAGCCAAGATCGGAGCTCTAGTTACACAGATACGCAGTATTTT. The encoded protein is CASSQDRSSSYTDTQYF.

The V call is TRBV28, the J call TRBJ2-7; possible D gene TRBD2, 6 bases. The germline V gene has CDR1 MDHEN and CDR2 SYDVKM. This CDR3 is built from 14 residues. The V end was cut by 9 bases, the J end by 0 bases, with 15 bases between. CDR3 in amino acids: CASLSGPSSYEQYF. DNA of the CDR3: TGTGCCAGTCTAAGCGGGCCCAGCTCCTACGAGCAGTACTTC. Filled out from reference TRBV28 and TRBJ2-7, the complete variable domain reads DVKVTQSSRYLVKRTGEKVFLECVQDMDHENMFWYRQDPGLGLRLIYFSYDVKMKEKGDIPEGYSVSREKKERFSLILESASTNQTSMYLCASLSGPSSYEQYFGPGTRLTVT.

This chain uses TRBV6-2 or TRBV6-3 with TRBJ1-1, with D uncertain. Trimming shortened V by 0 bases and J by 6 bases, and 11 bases separated the two germline ends. Germline CDR1 MNHEY, CDR2 SVGEGT. This CDR3 region has 14 residues. The CDR3 spells CASSYSQTTSEAFF. The CDR3 DNA is TGTGCCAGCAGTTACTCACAGACCACCTCTGAAGCTTTCTTT.

The chain links TRBV15 to TRBJ1-2; the D gene is possibly TRBD1 (6 bases). V lost 4 bases, J lost 6 bases, and 18 bases lay in between. Looked up from germline, CDR1 is LNHNV and CDR2 is YYDKDF (reference sequence). There are 15 residues in the CDR3. CDR3 protein: CATSKITQGLDGYTF. In nucleotides, the CDR3 is TGTGCCACCAGCAAGATAACTCAGGGGCTGGATGGCTACACCTTC.

V gene TRBV7-2 combines with J gene TRBJ2-3; a possible D gene is TRBD1 (6 bases). The CDR3 has 14 amino acids. V was pared by 6 bases and J by 3 bases, with 13 bases between. Germline loops: CDR1 SGHTA, CDR2 FQGNSA. CDR3 region: CASSPRQVTDTQYF. CDR3 sequence (DNA): TGTGCCAGCAGTCCCCGACAGGTTACAGATACGCAGTATTTT.

This clone has a single count. The CDR3 loop reads CASRGARDTQYF. CDR3 coding DNA: TGTGCCAGCAGAGGGGCCCGCGATACGCAGTATTTT. The V call is TRBV28, the J call TRBJ2-3; weak D call: TRBD1 (5 bases). The CDR3 runs to 12 residues. V was shortened by 6 bases and J by 6 bases, with 10 bases between the two germline ends. CDR1 and CDR2 (germline): MDHEN, SYDVKM.

The chain employs TRBV4-3 and TRBJ1-2; 7 bases align to TRBD1. The CDR3 extends over 15 amino acids. With V trimmed by 0 bases and J by 8 bases, 9 bases remained unmatched. Germline-derived CDR1 and CDR2 are LGHNA and YSLEER. The CDR3 DNA is TGCGCCAGCAGCCAAGAGCCCAAGGGGGCAGGGGGCTACACCTTC. Protein: CASSQEPKGAGGYTF.

The rearrangement links TRBV7-3 to TRBJ2-5, with 12 bases fitting TRBD1. The CDR3 has 18 amino acids. The germline V gene encodes CDR1 SGHTA and CDR2 FQGTGA. Trimming at V came to 1 base and at J to 7 bases, leaving 13 bases not matched to a gene. The chain's CDR3 is CASSLNPTGTGGLGTQYF. The CDR3 DNA follows: TGTGCCAGCAGCTTAAACCCTACCGGGACAGGGGGCCTGGGGACCCAGTACTTC.

CDR3 nucleotide sequence: TGCGCCAGCAGCCAAGATGGACAGGGGGGAAACACCATATATTTT. It translates to CASSQDGQGGNTIYF. The chain carries TRBV4-3 and TRBJ1-3; 9 bases match TRBD1. Germline-derived CDR1 and CDR2 are LGHNA and YSLEER. Germline trimming cut 0 bases from V and 4 bases from J; bases unmatched to any gene: 1. This CDR3 has 15 amino acids.

The CDR3 spells CASSPEGGGNTIYF. CDR3 nucleotides: TGTGCCAGCAGTCCGGAGGGTGGCGGAAACACCATATATTTT. The V call is TRBV6-5, the J call TRBJ1-3; D is unclear. From germline, CDR1 is MNHEY and CDR2 SVGAGI. Trimming cost V 5 bases and J 4 bases, with 12 bases left between them. This CDR3 spans 14 amino acids.

This clone was detected a few times. The J gene is TRBJ1-1, the V gene TRBV7-9; tentatively, D is TRBD1 (5 bases). The germline gives CDR1 SEHNR, CDR2 FQNEAQ (reference sequence). This CDR3 is built from 15 residues. V was trimmed by 5 bases and J by 1 base, leaving 14 bases between them. The CDR3 loop reads CASSPSITGNTEAFF. Written as DNA, the CDR3 is TGTGCCAGCAGCCCTTCCATCACAGGGAACACTGAAGCTTTCTTT.

V is TRBV7-2 and J is TRBJ1-6, with 8 bases aligning to TRBD1. The germline V gene encodes CDR1 SGHTA and CDR2 FQGNSA. This CDR3 is 14 amino acids long. The V segment lost 3 bases and the J segment 7 bases; nucleotides outside the gene matches: 2. CDR3 sequence reads: CASSFAGGNSPLHF. The DNA of the CDR3 is TGTGCCAGCAGCTTCGCAGGGGGCAATTCACCCCTCCACTTT.

The J gene is TRBJ1-1, the V gene TRBV14; the D gene is possibly TRBD1 (6 bases). CDR3 length: 15 residues. Germline CDR1 is SGHDN and CDR2 is FVKESK. The ends were cut back, 6 bases at V and 4 bases at J, with 18 bases in the middle. The CDR3 spells CASSNRWGGPTEAFF. The CDR3, as DNA: TGTGCCAGCAGTAATCGTTGGGGGGGCCCCACTGAAGCTTTCTTT.